Following are 11 T cell receptor beta chains from one sample sequenced in a study of blood T cell repertoires in COVID-19. Clones were sequenced by immunoSEQ multiplex PCR, and TCRdb holds only the in-frame ones, with some missing. This sample has under 300,000 clones, with about 83% found just once. The material sequenced was peripheral blood. The receptor set was obtained from a young man who had recovered from COVID-19.

This chain uses TRBV4-1 with TRBJ1-1; 8 bases are shared with TRBD1. Per the germline V gene, CDR1 is MGHRA and CDR2 is YSYEKL. The length of the CDR3 is 15 residues. The junction had 15 bases not matched to a gene; V was cut back by 7 bases and J by 8 bases. CDR3 sequence (DNA): TGCGCCAGCACACGACAGGGGACGCTCTCGGGGGAAGCTTTCTTT. Encoded protein: CASTRQGTLSGEAFF.

This chain connects TRBV3-1 (or the pseudogene TRBV3-2) to TRBJ2-3; 10 bases map to TRBD2. V gave up 1 base and J gave up 4 bases; unmatched junction bases: 8. CDR3 length: 17 amino acids. The germline V gene has CDR1 LGHDT and CDR2 YNNKEL (reference sequence). DNA of the CDR3: TGTGCCAGCAGCCAAGGTTGGCTAGCGGGGGATGCAGATACGCAGTATTTT. It yields the protein CASSQGWLAGDADTQYF.

The rearrangement links TRBV12-3 or TRBV12-4 to TRBJ1-1; tentative D call: TRBD1 (6 bases). This CDR3 region has 13 residues. V lost 6 bases and J 3 bases, leaving 11 bases between the germline ends. The CDR3 spells CASSLGQYTEAFF. The CDR3 DNA is TGTGCCAGCAGCCTCGGACAGTACACTGAAGCTTTCTTT.

This rearrangement joins TRBV6-6 to TRBJ1-2, with D possibly matching TRBD1 (6 bases). Trimming took off 5 bases at V and 1 base at J, with 8 bases between the two ends. CDR1 and CDR2 from the germline V gene are MNHNY and SVGAGI (reference sequence). The CDR3 runs to 13 residues. CDR3 sequence reads: CASSKDSNYGYTF. CDR3 DNA: TGTGCCAGCAGTAAGGACAGTAACTATGGCTACACCTTC.

The J gene is TRBJ2-1, the V gene TRBV2; 11 bases line up with TRBD2. The V segment lost 4 bases and the J segment 3 bases; nucleotides outside the gene matches: 5. The CDR3 has 16 amino acids. Per the germline V gene, CDR1 is SNHLY and CDR2 is FYNNEI. The CDR3 coding sequence is TGTGCCAGCAGTGTTGTACTAGCGGGGGTCTACAATGAGCAGTTCTTC. Its protein is CASSVVLAGVYNEQFF.

V and J are TRBV28 and TRBJ2-2; TRBD2 matches at 7 bases. Germline CDR1 reads MDHEN; CDR2 reads SYDVKM. V gave up 5 bases and J gave up 0 bases; unmatched junction bases: 3. This CDR3 contains 15 residues. Here the CDR3 DNA reads TGTGCCAGCAGTGCGACTAGCCCGAACACCGGGGAGCTGTTTTTT. It yields the protein CASSATSPNTGELFF. The full variable domain, rest sourced from reference TRBV28 and TRBJ2-2, is DVKVTQSSRYLVKRTGEKVFLECVQDMDHENMFWYRQDPGLGLRLIYFSYDVKMKEKGDIPEGYSVSREKKERFSLILESASTNQTSMYLCASSATSPNTGELFFGEGSRLTVL.

The CDR3 spells CASSLRSGGLSTDTQYF. The DNA of the CDR3 is TGTGCCAGCAGTTTACGGTCCGGGGGGCTTAGCACAGATACGCAGTATTTT. V is TRBV27 and J is TRBJ2-3; the D gene is possibly TRBD2 (7 bases). V lost 2 bases to trimming and J lost 0 bases, with 15 bases between them. The CDR3 has 17 residues. CDR1 is MNHEY and CDR2 is SMNVEV in the germline V gene (reference sequence).

The gene calls are TRBV6-2 or TRBV6-3 and TRBJ2-7, with no clear D. Trimming removed 6 bases from V and 2 bases from J, with 8 bases in between. This CDR3 comprises 12 residues. The germline V gene encodes CDR1 MNHEY and CDR2 SVGEGT. The CDR3 DNA follows: TGTGCCAGCAGGCCTACTACCTACGAGCAGTACTTC. Its translation: CASRPTTYEQYF.

The chain has TRBV9 and TRBJ2-3; 9 bases are shared with TRBD2. The CDR3 loop spans 15 amino acids. Germline V gives CDR1 SGDLS, CDR2 YYNGEE. Trimming at V came to 2 bases and at J to 2 bases, leaving 3 bases not matched to a gene. The DNA of the CDR3 is TGTGCCAGCAGCGTTAGCGGGGGTATCACAGATACGCAGTATTTT. This encodes CASSVSGGITDTQYF.

The rearrangement links TRBV6-2 or TRBV6-3 to TRBJ1-1; D may be TRBD1 (5 bases). Trimming removed 6 bases from V and 4 bases from J, with 18 bases in between. From germline, CDR1 is MNHEY and CDR2 SVGEGT. The CDR3 spans 15 residues. The DNA of the CDR3 is TGTGCCAGCAGCGGGCCTGGGGCCAGACTCACTGAAGCTTTCTTT. Translation gives CASSGPGARLTEAFF.

This chain uses TRBV6-5 with TRBJ1-2; possibly TRBD1 for D (6 bases). The CDR3 has 13 residues. With 8 bases removed from V and 0 bases from J, the gap between germline ends came to 10 bases. The V gene's germline CDR1 is MNHEY and CDR2 SVGAGI. The CDR3 sequence is CASWDTTNYGYTF. CDR3 DNA sequence: TGTGCCAGCTGGGACACCACTAACTATGGCTACACCTTC.